A single T cell receptor (beta chain) is shown here with its context. Its antigen is unknown. Germline V gene lookup returns CDR1 MNHEY and CDR2 SMNVEV (reference sequence). This CDR3 comprises 13 residues. Trimming left V 3 bases short and J 5 bases short, with 5 bases between. The sample originates from a study of cytomegalovirus exposure and HLA in healthy donors. Findings of the study overall: Several of the most significant clusters appeared, in a later analysis, to be linked to common viral pathogens.

PCR amplification relied on 60 Vbeta primers (plus 13 Jbeta primers). The repertoire was sequenced with immunoSEQ multiplex PCR; TCRdb's copy has only in-frame clones and lacks some. The data contain about 180,000 clones, about four fifths of them singletons. The sequenced sample consisted of PBMCs. J is TRBJ1-6 and V is TRBV27, with a possible D match to TRBD1 (5 bases). The source is a woman aged 30 to 39 in good health and CMV-seronegative. In nucleotides, the CDR3 is TGTGCCAGCAGTTTGACAGATAATTCACCCCTCCACTTT. It specifies CASSLTDNSPLHF.